This TCR beta chain was sequenced during a study of beta chain features in type 1 diabetes. Study findings and constraints: Moderate but significant shortening of TCRB CDR3s was recorded in all four CD4+ subsets from Type 1 diabetes patients. Junctions at VDJ sites from type 1 diabetes patients had fewer insertions and more deletions.

V dropped 0 bases and J dropped 11 bases, with 13 bases sitting between them. CDR3 length equals 13 residues. Germline V gives CDR1 MRHNA, CDR2 SNTAGT. Purity exceeding 95% was reached by all sorted populations. Of the isolated RNA, all was reverse transcribed, and so the sequenced material was expressed TCRB transcripts. Generated by immunoSEQ multiplex PCR, the TCRdb table keeps only in-frame clones and is missing some. In the table there are about 53,000 clones, around 60% of which are singletons. Concerning this clone itself: The antigen is not known.

Sequencing was carried out using stem cell memory CD4+ T cells from blood. This chain connects TRBV6-4 to TRBJ1-1, with D possibly matching TRBD1 (6 bases). This clonotype was obtained from a woman aged 25-40 years with type 1 diabetes. The DNA for the CDR3 is TGTGCCAGCAGTGACTCGGGACCAGGGGTGGCTTTCTTT. Amino acids: CASSDSGPGVAFF.